These 17 T cell receptor beta chains came from one sample sequenced in a study of shared clonotypes between healthy human individuals. This table comes from immunoSEQ multiplex PCR, and its TCRdb copy is limited to in-frame clones, with some not included. The sample holds roughly 1.4 million clones, approximately 98.5% seen once. What was sequenced was naive CD4+ T cells sorted from blood. The subset here: CD45RA+ positively selected. The receptor source for this set is a man between 25 and 39 years old in good health.

CDR3 DNA sequence: TGTGCCAGCAGTTACGGGACGGACGGGGGCTACACCTTC. This translates into CASSYGTDGGYTF. J is TRBJ1-2 and V is TRBV6-5; D is possibly TRBD1 (5 bases). The CDR3 totals 13 residues. V was clipped by 2 bases and J by 8 bases, with 12 bases between them. CDR1 and CDR2 from the germline V gene are MNHEY and SVGAGI.

The chain combines TRBV7-9 with TRBJ2-7; 8 nucleotides line up with TRBD2. Trimming removed 4 bases from V and 5 bases from J; junction bases left unmatched: 10. The CDR3 loop spans 15 amino acids. Per the germline V gene, CDR1 is SEHNR and CDR2 is FQNEAQ (reference sequence). CDR3 bases: TGTGCCAGCAGCTCGTCCGAGCGGGAGACAAACGAGCAGTACTTC. Its translation is CASSSSERETNEQYF. Complete variable domain (other parts from reference TRBV7-9 and TRBJ2-7): DTGVSQNPRHKITKRGQNVTFRCDPISEHNRLYWYRQTLGQGPEFLTYFQNEAQLEKSRLLSDRFSAERPKGSFSTLEIQRTEQGDSAMYLCASSSSERETNEQYFGPGTRLTVT.

The V and J genes are TRBV14 and TRBJ2-1; 9 positions agree with TRBD2. The CDR3 sequence is 15 residues long. Germline assignment: CDR1 SGHDN and CDR2 FVKESK. V lost 4 bases to trimming and J lost 3 bases; unmatched junction nucleotides: 4. CDR3 protein: CASSRSSGNYNEQFF. The CDR3 bases are TGTGCCAGCAGCCGGTCTAGCGGGAACTACAATGAGCAGTTCTTC. Supplemented by reference TRBV14 and TRBJ2-1, the full variable domain reads EAGVTQFPSHSVIEKGQTVTLRCDPISGHDNLYWYRRVMGKEIKFLLHFVKESKQDESGMPNNRFLAERTGGTYSTLKVQPAELEDSGVYFCASSRSSGNYNEQFFGPGTRLTVL.

CDR3 in amino acids: CASSEVSNQPQHF. DNA of the CDR3: TGTGCCAGCAGTGAAGTAAGCAATCAGCCCCAGCATTTT. The gene calls are TRBV6-1 and TRBJ1-5; D is uncertain. Germline CDR1 is MNHNS and CDR2 is SASEGT. Trimming pared 1 base from V and 1 base from J, leaving 2 bases between. CDR3 length: 13 residues.

This clone was picked up one time. This chain joins TRBV29-1 and TRBJ2-1; TRBD2 might be the D (5 bases). The CDR3 consists of 12 residues. From germline, CDR1 is SQVTM and CDR2 ANQGSEA. The ends were cut back, 7 bases at V and 9 bases at J, with 16 bases in the middle. Here the CDR3 reads CSGDLVRGEQFF. CDR3 DNA: TGCAGCGGAGACTTGGTCCGGGGTGAGCAGTTCTTC.

The chain joins TRBV29-1 to TRBJ2-3, with a tentative D call TRBD1 (6 bases). Germline V gene lookup returns CDR1 SQVTM and CDR2 ANQGSEA. V dropped 5 bases and J dropped 0 bases, with 18 bases sitting between them. There are 16 residues in the CDR3. CDR3 sequence reads: CSVRGTKVTSTDTQYF. The CDR3 DNA follows: TGCAGCGTTAGGGGGACGAAGGTGACAAGCACAGATACGCAGTATTTT.

J is TRBJ2-2 and V is TRBV9, with TRBD1 identical over 7 bases. CDR1 and CDR2 from the germline V gene are SGDLS and YYNGEE. The CDR3 is 15 amino acids. V lost 0 bases, J lost 5 bases, and 4 bases stayed unmatched. This chain's CDR3 is CASSVEPQGTGELFF. CDR3 nucleotides: TGTGCCAGCAGCGTAGAACCACAGGGGACCGGGGAGCTGTTTTTT.

Notes on this clone: The sample carries other DNA sequences with the same CDR3. The chain uses TRBV28 and TRBJ2-2; D call uncertain. CDR3 size: 12 residues. The germline V gene encodes CDR1 MDHEN and CDR2 SYDVKM. V lost 3 bases, J lost 4 bases, and 3 bases lay in between. In DNA, the CDR3 is TGTGCCAGCAGTTTGACCACCGGGGAGCTGTTTTTT. Its protein is CASSLTTGELFF.

Only one count was recorded for this clone. J is TRBJ2-1 and V is TRBV16, with 12 bases identical to TRBD2. Losses at the gene ends were 3 bases for V and 7 bases for J; bases not matched to a gene: 7. The CDR3 sequence is 16 residues long. CDR1 KGHSY and CDR2 FQNENV come from the germline V gene. CDR3 in amino acids: CASSQLAGGPGNEQFF. The CDR3 nucleotides are TGTGCCAGCAGCCAGCTAGCGGGAGGGCCCGGGAATGAGCAGTTCTTC.

The chain uses TRBV5-1 and TRBJ2-4; D is uncertain. V was shortened by 0 bases and J by 6 bases, with 7 bases between the two germline ends. This CDR3 spans 13 amino acids. CDR1 is SGHRS, CDR2 YFSETQ, per germline. CDR3 sequence: CASSLGAGNIQYF. The CDR3 region has the DNA TGCGCCAGCAGCTTGGGGGCCGGAAACATTCAGTACTTC. The variable domain in full, completed from reference TRBV5-1 and TRBJ2-4, reads KAGVTQTPRYLIKTRGQQVTLSCSPISGHRSVSWYQQTPGQGLQFLFEYFSETQRNKGNFPGRFSGRQFSNSRSEMNVSTLELGDSALYLCASSLGAGNIQYFGAGTRLSVL.

This chain connects TRBV9 to TRBJ2-1; TRBD2 matches at 12 bases. Germline V lookup: CDR1 SGDLS, CDR2 YYNGEE. V shed 4 bases, J shed 8 bases, and the junction held 10 bases outside the gene matches. The CDR3 sequence is 16 residues long. CDR3: CASSPRLAGAYYEQFF. The CDR3, as DNA: TGTGCCAGCAGCCCCCGACTAGCGGGAGCGTATTATGAGCAGTTCTTC.

The chain employs TRBV5-6 and TRBJ1-5, with TRBD1 identical over 7 bases. Germline assignment: CDR1 SGHDT and CDR2 YYEEEE. The ends lost 4 bases at V and 7 bases at J; junction bases unmatched: 5. CDR3 size: 13 residues. CDR3: CASSLDREQPQHF. For the CDR3, the DNA is TGTGCCAGCAGCCTCGACAGGGAACAGCCCCAGCATTTT.

V usage is TRBV6-1 and J usage is TRBJ1-2; D is undetermined. The CDR3 has 15 residues. The germline V and J ends were trimmed by 4 bases and 0 bases, with 12 bases remaining between them. From germline, CDR1 is MNHNS and CDR2 SASEGT. The CDR3 region has the DNA TGTGCCAGCAGTGCCTCGGGAGGTTCTAACTATGGCTACACCTTC. Translation gives CASSASGGSNYGYTF.

The rearrangement links TRBV29-1 to TRBJ2-5; tentative D call: TRBD2 (6 bases). Germline V gene lookup returns CDR1 SQVTM and CDR2 ANQGSEA. The ends were cut back, 7 bases at V and 1 base at J, with 10 bases in the middle. This CDR3 comprises 12 residues. CDR3 sequence reads: CSAKEGQETQYF. CDR3 nucleotide sequence: TGCAGCGCTAAGGAGGGCCAAGAGACCCAGTACTTC.

This clone occurred once. The genes are TRBV2 and TRBJ2-2; 7 bases map to TRBD1. CDR1 and CDR2 from the germline V gene are SNHLY and FYNNEI. This CDR3 is built from 15 residues. V was pared by 4 bases and J by 6 bases, with 8 bases of the junction left unmatched. The CDR3 sequence: CASSVVRGTAGELFF. The DNA for the CDR3 is TGTGCCAGCAGTGTAGTCAGAGGGACAGCCGGGGAGCTGTTTTTT.

V usage is TRBV6-1 and J usage is TRBJ2-7; no definite D call. The CDR3 runs 13 residues. Germline V lookup: CDR1 MNHNS, CDR2 SASEGT. V was pared by 4 bases and J by 6 bases, with 13 bases between. The CDR3 nucleotides read TGTGCCAGCAGTGTAGGATTTGTTTCCGAGCAGTACTTC. It translates to CASSVGFVSEQYF.

The rearrangement links TRBV5-6 to TRBJ2-7; TRBD1 is a possible D gene (5 bases). CDR1 and CDR2 from the germline V gene are SGHDT and YYEEEE. Trimming stripped 2 bases from V and 7 bases from J, with 13 bases between. CDR3 size: 13 residues. In DNA, the CDR3 is TGTGCCAGCAGCTTCCAAGGGGTTGGTGAGCAGTACTTC. Translated, it gives CASSFQGVGEQYF.